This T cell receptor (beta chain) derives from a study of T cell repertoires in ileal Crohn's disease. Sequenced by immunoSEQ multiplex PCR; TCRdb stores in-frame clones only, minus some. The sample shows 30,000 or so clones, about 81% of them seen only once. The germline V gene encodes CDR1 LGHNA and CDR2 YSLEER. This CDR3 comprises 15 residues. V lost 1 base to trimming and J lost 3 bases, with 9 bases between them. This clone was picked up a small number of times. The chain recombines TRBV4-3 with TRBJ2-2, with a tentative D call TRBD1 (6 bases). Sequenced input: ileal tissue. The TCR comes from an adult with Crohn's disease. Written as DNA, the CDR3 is TGCGCCAGCAGCCAAGGAAACAGGGACACCGGGGAGCTGTTTTTT. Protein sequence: CASSQGNRDTGELFF.